This entry lists 22 T cell receptor beta chains sequenced from one sample in a study of T-cell reconstitution after alpha-beta-depleted transplantation in children. For TCRbeta, the library was prepared with unique molecular identifiers. TCRdb re-analysed the PCR reads in MiXCR, keeping a single row per CDR3 protein. The data contain over 200,000 distinct CDR3 sequences, approximately 10% of them seen just once; the ten biggest clones take up approximately 30%. The sample was PBMCs, taken before TCRalphabeta/CD19-depleted stem cell transplant. The receptors stem from a child younger than two with acute myeloid leukemia, due to receive a stem cell transplant.

This clonotype was observed at least ten times. This chain uses TRBV6-5 with TRBJ1-3; D unresolved. Germline V gene lookup returns CDR1 MNHEY and CDR2 SVGAGI. The CDR3 loop spans 16 amino acids. V lost 2 bases to trimming and J lost 1 base, with 12 bases between them. The chain's CDR3 is CASSYLSPRSGNTIYF. In DNA, the CDR3 is TGTGCCAGCAGTTACCTATCTCCACGTTCTGGAAACACCATATATTTT.

This clonotype occurred many times. The rearrangement links TRBV5-1 to TRBJ2-6, with 10 nucleotides matching TRBD2. The V segment lost 4 bases and the J segment 0 bases; nucleotides outside the gene matches: 7. Germline V lookup: CDR1 SGHRS, CDR2 YFSETQ. The CDR3 sequence is 18 residues long. The CDR3 DNA reads TGCGCCAGCAGCCCCACTAGCGGGACCAGCTCTGGGGCCAACGTCCTGACTTTC. This codes for CASSPTSGTSSGANVLTF.

This clonotype was seen repeatedly, ten times or more. The rearrangement joins TRBV15 to TRBJ1-3; D is undetermined. Germline V gene data show CDR1 as LNHNV and CDR2 as YYDKDF (reference sequence). CDR3 size: 16 residues. Trimming took off 0 bases at V and 4 bases at J, with 13 bases between the two ends. The DNA of the CDR3 is TGTGCCACCAGCAGAGATGACGCCGGGATGGGAAACACCATATATTTT. It encodes CATSRDDAGMGNTIYF.

This clonotype was detected ten times or more. A junction boundary mismatches the germline segment, possibly from a read error. The rearrangement joins TRBV12-3 or TRBV12-4 to TRBJ2-1, with 7 bases matching TRBD2. CDR3 length equals 17 residues. As DNA, the CDR3 is TGTGCCAACAGTTTGCCCGACGGGAGGAGAAGGGACAATGAGCAGTTCTTC. As protein: CANSLPDGRRRDNEQFF.

This clonotype appeared many times. This chain joins TRBV27 and TRBJ2-1; 7 bases line up with TRBD2. Germline V gives CDR1 MNHEY, CDR2 SMNVEV (reference sequence). The ends lost 2 bases at V and 2 bases at J; junction bases unmatched: 0. The CDR3 sequence is 14 residues long. In DNA form, the CDR3 reads TGTGCCAGCAGTTTACTAGCGGCCTACAATGAGCAGTTCTTC. Encoded protein: CASSLLAAYNEQFF.

This clonotype was seen repeatedly, ten times or more. The chain employs TRBV7-9 and TRBJ1-5; 12 nucleotides agree with TRBD1. V shed 1 base and J 5 bases; nucleotides not matched to a gene: 3. The CDR3 has 16 residues. The germline CDR1 and CDR2 sequences are SEHNR and FQNEAQ (reference sequence). CDR3 in amino acids: CASSLDGTGGHQPQHF. CDR3 DNA: TGTGCCAGCAGCTTAGATGGGACAGGGGGCCATCAGCCCCAGCATTTT.

This clonotype was observed many times. The CDR3 loop is CASSLKQGEAFF. DNA of the CDR3: TGCGCCAGCAGCCTCAAACAGGGGGAAGCTTTCTTT. The chain couples TRBV4-1 to TRBJ1-1; 7 bases line up with TRBD1. V was clipped by 4 bases and J by 8 bases; unmatched bases: 4. The CDR3 is 12 amino acids. Per the germline V gene, CDR1 is MGHRA and CDR2 is YSYEKL.

In its sample, this clonotype was seen many times. The chain employs TRBV20-1 and TRBJ2-1; D is uncertain. This CDR3 is built from 13 residues. Germline V gene data show CDR1 as DFQATT and CDR2 as SNEGSKA (reference sequence). V dropped 0 bases and J dropped 9 bases, with 12 bases sitting between them. CDR3 residues: CSARDGNRGEQFF. CDR3 in DNA: TGCAGTGCTAGAGATGGGAACCGCGGTGAGCAGTTCTTC.

This clonotype was picked up many times. This chain joins TRBV3-1 and TRBJ2-1; D perhaps matches TRBD2 (6 bases). The V end was cut by 0 bases, the J end by 7 bases, with 10 bases between. The CDR3 sequence is 14 residues long. Germline CDR1 LGHDT, CDR2 YNNKEL (reference sequence). CDR3 amino acids: CASSQEGGGNEQFF. CDR3 nucleotides: TGTGCCAGCAGCCAAGAGGGAGGAGGGAATGAGCAGTTCTTC.

In this sample, this clonotype turned up a few times. The chain combines TRBV12-5 with TRBJ2-1, with D hard to call. Germline V gene lookup returns CDR1 LGHNT and CDR2 FRNRAP. CDR3 size: 13 residues. With 0 bases removed from V and 9 bases from J, the gap between germline ends came to 9 bases. CDR3 protein: CASGLVGWGEQFF. For the CDR3, the DNA is TGTGCTAGTGGTTTGGTAGGGTGGGGTGAGCAGTTCTTC.

This clonotype has at least ten counts. The J gene is TRBJ2-7, the V gene TRBV29-1; tentative D call: TRBD1 (5 bases). The CDR3 sequence is 12 residues long. The V end lost 4 bases, the J end lost 4 bases, and 11 bases lay between the germline ends. The V gene's germline CDR1 is SQVTM and CDR2 ANQGSEA. CDR3 amino acids: CSVGDSLYEQYF. DNA for the CDR3: TGCAGCGTTGGAGACAGCCTATACGAGCAGTACTTC.

The sample holds many counts of this clonotype. The DNA for the CDR3 is TGCGCCAGCAAGCCAGGGGCCCCCGCTAACTATGGCTACACCTTC. Translated: CASKPGAPANYGYTF. V and J are TRBV5-1 and TRBJ1-2, with a tentative D call TRBD1 (6 bases). Trimming left V 6 bases short and J 0 bases short, with 15 bases between. Germline loops: CDR1 SGHRS, CDR2 YFSETQ. The CDR3 has 15 amino acids.

This clonotype was detected many times. This chain connects TRBV2 to TRBJ2-2, with TRBD2 identical over 9 bases. Losses at the gene ends were 4 bases for V and 7 bases for J; bases not matched to a gene: 13. CDR1 and CDR2 (germline): SNHLY, FYNNEI. CDR3 length: 17 residues. CDR3 in DNA: TGTGCCAGCAGTGCCCCACTTTGGCTAGCGGGAAACGGGGAGCTGTTTTTT. Translation: CASSAPLWLAGNGELFF. The variable domain in full, with the rest retrieved from reference TRBV2 and TRBJ2-2, is EPEVTQTPSHQVTQMGQEVILRCVPISNHLYFYWYRQILGQKVEFLVSFYNNEISEKSEIFDDQFSVERPDGSNFTLKIRSTKLEDSAMYFCASSAPLWLAGNGELFFGEGSRLTVL.

This clonotype has a count of ten or more. This chain links TRBV29-1 with TRBJ1-5, with unresolved D. Deletions cut 4 bases from V and 4 bases from J, with 14 bases between. The CDR3 runs to 14 residues. The germline gives CDR1 SQVTM, CDR2 ANQGSEA. The CDR3 spells CSVAEGRWNQPQHF. In nucleotides, the CDR3 is TGCAGCGTTGCGGAAGGGAGATGGAATCAGCCCCAGCATTTT.

This clonotype was seen many times. The rearrangement joins TRBV5-1 to TRBJ2-5, with 10 nucleotides matching TRBD2. Germline CDR1 is SGHRS and CDR2 is YFSETQ. The CDR3 has 16 residues. The trim removed 4 bases at V and 1 base at J, leaving 7 bases unmatched. The CDR3 DNA is TGCGCCAGCAGCCAAAATAGCGGGGGGTCCCAAGAGACCCAGTACTTC. It encodes CASSQNSGGSQETQYF.

The chain recombines TRBV9 with TRBJ2-3; D is perhaps TRBD2 (5 bases). Germline-derived CDR1 and CDR2 are SGDLS and YYNGEE. CDR3 length equals 17 residues. Trimming pared 3 bases from V and 5 bases from J, leaving 22 bases between. The CDR3 DNA reads as TGTGCCAGCAGCGCCTCGAACGGACTCCCTCCGGAAGATACGCAGTATTTT. Translating gives CASSASNGLPPEDTQYF.

This clonotype was counted at least ten times. The rearrangement joins TRBV5-6 to TRBJ2-1, with 8 bases matching TRBD1. This CDR3 is 15 amino acids long. CDR1 and CDR2 (germline): SGHDT, YYEEEE. Unmatched junction bases numbered 9, after V lost 3 bases and J lost 7 bases. CDR3 region: CASSWGRGRGNEQFF. The DNA of the CDR3 is TGTGCCAGCAGCTGGGGCAGGGGGCGCGGGAATGAGCAGTTCTTC.

There are many counts of this clonotype. The J gene is TRBJ1-4, the V gene TRBV12-5; D is unresolved. CDR1 is LGHNT and CDR2 is FRNRAP in the germline V gene. The CDR3 loop spans 9 amino acids. CDR3 sequence reads: CARNEKLFF. DNA for the CDR3: TGTGCCAGGAATGAAAAACTGTTTTTT.

This clonotype was observed at least ten times. V and J are TRBV5-5 and TRBJ2-1, with 7 bases identical to TRBD1. The junction had 6 bases not matched to a gene; V was cut back by 0 bases and J by 0 bases. The CDR3 totals 17 residues. The germline V gene encodes CDR1 SGHKS and CDR2 YYEKEE (reference sequence). The CDR3 is CASSLEGGLSSYNEQFF. In DNA form, the CDR3 reads TGTGCCAGCAGCTTGGAAGGGGGCCTGAGCTCCTACAATGAGCAGTTCTTC. Full variable domain (outside the CDR3, taken from reference TRBV5-5 and TRBJ2-1): DAGVTQSPTHLIKTRGQQVTLRCSPISGHKSVSWYQQVLGQGPQFIFQYYEKEERGRGNFPDRFSARQFPNYSSELNVNALLLGDSALYLCASSLEGGLSSYNEQFFGPGTRLTVL.

This clonotype was seen at least ten times. The CDR3 reads CASSRRENTEAFF. CDR3 bases: TGTGCCAGCAGCCGAAGGGAGAACACTGAAGCTTTCTTT. The rearrangement joins TRBV11-1 to TRBJ1-1; unclear D gene. This CDR3 spans 13 amino acids. CDR1 is SGHAT, CDR2 FQDESV, per germline (reference sequence). Trimming pared 5 bases from V and 1 base from J, leaving 8 bases between.

The chain joins TRBV6-1 to TRBJ2-7; TRBD2 agrees at 9 bases. The CDR3 runs 16 residues. Trimming took 8 bases from V and 7 from J; bases not matched to a gene: 18. Looked up from germline, CDR1 is MNHNS and CDR2 is SASEGT. In nucleotides, the CDR3 is TGTGCCAGCTGTCAGTCTAGCGGGATCTTTAACAATGAGCAGTACTTC. Translation: CASCQSSGIFNNEQYF.

The table lists this clonotype with many counts. This chain links TRBV10-3 with TRBJ1-1; a weak D match, TRBD1 (6 bases). Per the germline V gene, CDR1 is ENHRY and CDR2 is SYGVKD. Trimming cost V 2 bases and J 4 bases, with 8 bases left between them. This CDR3 comprises 13 residues. CDR3: CAISETGRTEAFF. CDR3 nucleotides: TGTGCCATCAGTGAGACAGGGCGCACTGAAGCTTTCTTT.